This TCR beta chain was captured by sequencing in a study of blood T cells in healthy people across ages. This clonotype showed up many times. Together with a sample-barcoded 5' primer, a J-beta primer mix was included in a second PCR lasting about 6 to 12 cycles. Every cDNA was tagged by a template-switch adaptor with 12 random nucleotides. TCRdb reprocessed the 5' RACE reads via MiXCR and lists one record per CDR3 protein. Among approximately 810,000 distinct CDR3 sequences listed, roughly 26% were seen once. The receptor was derived from a woman older than 75 in good health. The sequenced sample consisted of blood.

The CDR3 spells CASSVSRGRGPADTQYF. The CDR3 DNA is TGTGCCAGCAGCGTCTCAAGAGGGAGAGGCCCCGCAGATACGCAGTATTTT. This chain joins TRBV9 and TRBJ2-3; maybe TRBD2 (5 bases). V gave up 2 bases and J gave up 4 bases, with 20 bases separating them. Germline assignment: CDR1 SGDLS and CDR2 YYNGEE. CDR3 size: 17 residues. The whole variable domain, filled in from reference TRBV9 and TRBJ2-3, reads DSGVTQTPKHLITATGQRVTLRCSPRSGDLSVYWYQQSLDQGLQFLIQYYNGEERAKGNILERFSAQQFPDLHSELNLSSLELGDSALYFCASSVSRGRGPADTQYFGPGTRLTVL.